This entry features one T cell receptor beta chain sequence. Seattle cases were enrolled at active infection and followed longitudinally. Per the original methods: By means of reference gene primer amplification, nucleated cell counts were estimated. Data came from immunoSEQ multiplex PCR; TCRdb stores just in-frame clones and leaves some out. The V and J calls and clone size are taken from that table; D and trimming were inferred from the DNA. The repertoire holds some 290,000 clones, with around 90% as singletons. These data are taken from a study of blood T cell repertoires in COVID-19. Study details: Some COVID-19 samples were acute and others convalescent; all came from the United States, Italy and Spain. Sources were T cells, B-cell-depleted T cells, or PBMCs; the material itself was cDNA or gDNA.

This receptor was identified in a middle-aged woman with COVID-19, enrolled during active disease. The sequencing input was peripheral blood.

The CDR3: CSASYLAGTYYEQYF. CDR3 in DNA: TGCAGTGCTAGTTATCTAGCGGGAACCTACTACGAGCAGTACTTC. The chain has TRBV20-1 and TRBJ2-7; TRBD2 agrees at 9 bases. Germline V CDR1 and CDR2: DFQATT, SNEGSKA (reference sequence). The CDR3 totals 15 residues. Trimming took 3 bases from V and 3 from J; bases not matched to a gene: 9.